This T cell receptor beta chain is drawn from a study of OX40 agonist ivuxolimab in advanced cancers. CDR1 is SNHLY, CDR2 FYNNEI, per germline. The CDR3 is 15 amino acids. Only in-frame clones appear in the TCRdb table, and some are missing; sequencing was by immunoSEQ multiplex PCR. The data contain roughly 79,000 clones, roughly 92% of them singletons. Worth noting for this clone: One junction end does not reproduce the germline sequence, and a read error may be involved.

The TCR was taken from an adult with an advanced solid tumor such as melanoma, head and neck, liver or kidney cancer. The sequencing here drew on CD4+ or CD8+ T cells sorted from blood, taken in a trial of the OX40 agonist ivuxolimab. The genes are TRBV2 and TRBJ1-6, with D perhaps TRBD1 (5 bases). CDR3 sequence (DNA): TGTGCCAGCAGGGAAGACAGTGGTGTCGTTTCACCCCTCCACTTT. Translation: CASREDSGVVSPLHF.